This TCR beta chain was sequenced for a study of blood T cell repertoires in COVID-19. Overall study: Whether acute or convalescent, the COVID-19 samples came from the United States, Italy and Spain. Nucleic acid was either cDNA or gDNA, and it came from T cells, B-cell-depleted T cells, or PBMCs.

The CDR3 covers 14 residues. CDR1 is SNHLY and CDR2 is FYNNEI in the germline V gene. V was trimmed by 3 bases and J by 7 bases, leaving 16 bases between them. Authors' data handling: Using reference gene primer amplification, nucleated cell counts were estimated. TCRdb's copy holds only in-frame clones and misses some; the assay was immunoSEQ multiplex PCR. V, J and clone size were drawn from that table, and D and trimming were deduced from the DNA. The sample includes 150,000 to 200,000 clones, around 90% of them seen just once. The source is a man aged 60 to 69 with acute or convalescent COVID-19. Sequences were obtained from peripheral blood. The J gene is TRBJ2-7, the V gene TRBV2, with TRBD1 as a possible D gene (5 bases). DNA for the CDR3: TGTGCCAGCAGTGAGGGCAGGGTCGGTCGAGAGCAGTACTTC. This sequence encodes CASSEGRVGREQYF.